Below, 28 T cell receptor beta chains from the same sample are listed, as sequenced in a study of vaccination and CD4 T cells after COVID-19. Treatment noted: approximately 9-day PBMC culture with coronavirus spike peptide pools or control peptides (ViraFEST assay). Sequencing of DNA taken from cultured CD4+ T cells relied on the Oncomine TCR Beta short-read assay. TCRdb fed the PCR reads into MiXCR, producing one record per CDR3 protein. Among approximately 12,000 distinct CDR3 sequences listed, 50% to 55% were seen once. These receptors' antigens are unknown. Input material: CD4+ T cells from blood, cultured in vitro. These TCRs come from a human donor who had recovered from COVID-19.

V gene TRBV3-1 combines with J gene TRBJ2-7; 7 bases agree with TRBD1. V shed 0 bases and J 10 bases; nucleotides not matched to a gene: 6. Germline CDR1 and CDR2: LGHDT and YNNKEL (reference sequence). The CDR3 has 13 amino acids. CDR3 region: CASSQDDRAEQYF. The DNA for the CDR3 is TGTGCCAGCAGCCAAGATGACAGGGCAGAACAGTACTTC.

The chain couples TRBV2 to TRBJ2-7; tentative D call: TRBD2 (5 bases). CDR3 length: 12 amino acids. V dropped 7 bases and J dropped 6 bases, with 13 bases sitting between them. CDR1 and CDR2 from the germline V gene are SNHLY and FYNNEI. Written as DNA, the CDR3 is TGTGCCAGCAAGGAGGTGGAGGTCGAGCAGTACTTC. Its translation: CASKEVEVEQYF.

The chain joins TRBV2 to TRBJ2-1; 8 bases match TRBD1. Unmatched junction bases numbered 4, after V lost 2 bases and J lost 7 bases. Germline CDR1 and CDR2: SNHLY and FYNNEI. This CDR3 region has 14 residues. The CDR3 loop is CASSEQGARNEQFF. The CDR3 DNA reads TGTGCCAGCAGTGAACAGGGGGCAAGAAATGAGCAGTTCTTC.

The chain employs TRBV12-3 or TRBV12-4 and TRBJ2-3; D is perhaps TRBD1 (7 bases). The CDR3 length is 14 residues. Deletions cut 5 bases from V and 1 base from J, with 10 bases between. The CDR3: CASSTRGGTDTQYF. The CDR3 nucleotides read TGTGCCAGCAGTACCAGGGGGGGCACAGATACGCAGTATTTT.

The CDR3 DNA sequence: TGTGCCAGCACGGAGGGGCGTACCGGGGAGCTGTTTTTT. Translating gives CASTEGRTGELFF. The chain employs TRBV9 and TRBJ2-2; tentatively, D is TRBD2 (6 bases). The CDR3 length is 13 residues. The V gene lost 6 bases and the J gene lost 5 bases, with 11 bases spanning the gap. CDR1 and CDR2 from the germline V gene are SGDLS and YYNGEE.

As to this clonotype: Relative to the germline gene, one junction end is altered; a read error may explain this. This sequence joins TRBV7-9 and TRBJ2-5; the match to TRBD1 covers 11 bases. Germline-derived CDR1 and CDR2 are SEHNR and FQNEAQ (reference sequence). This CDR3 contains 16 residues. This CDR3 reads CASSLPGTGGQETQYF. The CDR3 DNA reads TGCGCCAGCAGCTTGCCCGGGACAGGGGGCCAAGAGACCCAGTACTTC.

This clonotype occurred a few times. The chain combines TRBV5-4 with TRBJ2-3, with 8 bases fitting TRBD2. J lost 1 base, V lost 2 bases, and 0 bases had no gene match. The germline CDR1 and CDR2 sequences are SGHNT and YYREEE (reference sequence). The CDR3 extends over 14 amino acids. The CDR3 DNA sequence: TGTGCCAGCAGCTTACTAGCGGGCACAGATACGCAGTATTTT. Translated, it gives CASSLLAGTDTQYF.

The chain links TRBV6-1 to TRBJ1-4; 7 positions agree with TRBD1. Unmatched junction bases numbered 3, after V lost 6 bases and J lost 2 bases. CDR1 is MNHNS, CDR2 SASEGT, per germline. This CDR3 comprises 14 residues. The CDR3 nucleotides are TGTGCCAGCAGATTGACAGGGACTAATGAAAAACTGTTTTTT. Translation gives CASRLTGTNEKLFF.

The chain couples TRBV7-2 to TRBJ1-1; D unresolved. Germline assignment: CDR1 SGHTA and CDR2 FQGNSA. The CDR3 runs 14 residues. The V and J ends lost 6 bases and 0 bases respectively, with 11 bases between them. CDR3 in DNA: TGTGCCAGCAGTCGGATGATTTTGAACACTGAAGCTTTCTTT. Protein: CASSRMILNTEAFF.

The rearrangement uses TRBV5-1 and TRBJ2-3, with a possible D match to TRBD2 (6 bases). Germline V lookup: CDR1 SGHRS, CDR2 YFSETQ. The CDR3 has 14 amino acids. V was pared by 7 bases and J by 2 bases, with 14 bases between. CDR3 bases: TGCGCCAGCGGTGCGGGACTTACCACAGATACGCAGTATTTT. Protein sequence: CASGAGLTTDTQYF.

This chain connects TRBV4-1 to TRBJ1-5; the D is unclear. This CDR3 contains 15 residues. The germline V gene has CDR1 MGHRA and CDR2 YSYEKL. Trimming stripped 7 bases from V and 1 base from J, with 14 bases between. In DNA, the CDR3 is TGCGCCAGCACCAAGGATAGGGCAAGCAATCAGCCCCAGCATTTT. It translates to CASTKDRASNQPQHF.

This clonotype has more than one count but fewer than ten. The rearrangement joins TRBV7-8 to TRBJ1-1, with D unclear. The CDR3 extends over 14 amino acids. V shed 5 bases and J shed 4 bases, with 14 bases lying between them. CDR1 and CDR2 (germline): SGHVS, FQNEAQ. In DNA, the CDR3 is TGTGCCAGCAGCCCCGTCTTCCCCTCCACTGAAGCTTTCTTT. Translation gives CASSPVFPSTEAFF.

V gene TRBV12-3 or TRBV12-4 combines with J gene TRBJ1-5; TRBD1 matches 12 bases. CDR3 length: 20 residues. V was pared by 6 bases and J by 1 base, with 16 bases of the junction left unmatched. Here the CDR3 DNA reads TGTGCCAGCAGCCCAAGCCCAGGGACAGGGGGCGCTTCGAGCAATCAGCCCCAGCATTTT. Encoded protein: CASSPSPGTGGASSNQPQHF.

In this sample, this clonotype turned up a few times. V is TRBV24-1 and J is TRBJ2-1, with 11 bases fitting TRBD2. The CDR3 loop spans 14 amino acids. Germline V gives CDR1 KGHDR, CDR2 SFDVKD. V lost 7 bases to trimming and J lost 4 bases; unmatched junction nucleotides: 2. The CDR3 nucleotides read TGTGCCACCAGGGCTAGCGGGGGGTACAATGAGCAGTTCTTC. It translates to CATRASGGYNEQFF.

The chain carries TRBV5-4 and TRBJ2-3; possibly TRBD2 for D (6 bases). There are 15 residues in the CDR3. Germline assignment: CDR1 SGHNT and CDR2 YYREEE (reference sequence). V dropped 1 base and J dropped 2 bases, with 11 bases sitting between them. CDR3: CASSLTSLSTDTQYF. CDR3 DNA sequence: TGTGCCAGCAGCTTGACTAGCCTATCCACAGATACGCAGTATTTT.

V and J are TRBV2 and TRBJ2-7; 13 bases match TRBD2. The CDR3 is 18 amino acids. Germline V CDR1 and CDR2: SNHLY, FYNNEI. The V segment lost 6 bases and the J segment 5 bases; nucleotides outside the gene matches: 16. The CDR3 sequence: CASRGRLAGGQGRNEQYF. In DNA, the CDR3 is TGTGCCAGCAGGGGAAGACTAGCGGGGGGCCAGGGCCGGAACGAGCAGTACTTC.

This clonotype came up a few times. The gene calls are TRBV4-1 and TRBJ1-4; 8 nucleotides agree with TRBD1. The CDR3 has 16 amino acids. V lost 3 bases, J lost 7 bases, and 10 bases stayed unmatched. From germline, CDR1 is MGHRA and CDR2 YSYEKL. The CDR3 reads CASSHQLRGTGEKLFF. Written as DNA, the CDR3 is TGCGCCAGCAGCCACCAACTCAGGGGGACAGGTGAAAAACTGTTTTTT.

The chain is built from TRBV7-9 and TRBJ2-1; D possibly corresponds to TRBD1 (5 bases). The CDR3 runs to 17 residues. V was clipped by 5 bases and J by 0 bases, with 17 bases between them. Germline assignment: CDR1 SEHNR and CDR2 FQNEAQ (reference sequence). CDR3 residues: CASSPEFPRDSYNEQFF. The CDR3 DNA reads TGTGCCAGCAGCCCAGAGTTCCCCAGGGACTCCTACAATGAGCAGTTCTTC.

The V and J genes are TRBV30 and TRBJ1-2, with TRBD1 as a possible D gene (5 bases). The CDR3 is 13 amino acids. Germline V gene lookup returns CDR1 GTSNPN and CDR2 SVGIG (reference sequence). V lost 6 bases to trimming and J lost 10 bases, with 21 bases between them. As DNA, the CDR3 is TGTGCCTGCTCTAAAGGGGATCGGCGACCCTACACCTTC. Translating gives CACSKGDRRPYTF. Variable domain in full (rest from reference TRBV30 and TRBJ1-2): SQTIHQWPATLVQPVGSPLSLECTVEGTSNPNLYWYRQAAGRGLQLLFYSVGIGQISSEVPQNLSASRPQDRQFILSSKKLLLSDSGFYLCACSKGDRRPYTFGSGTRLTVV.

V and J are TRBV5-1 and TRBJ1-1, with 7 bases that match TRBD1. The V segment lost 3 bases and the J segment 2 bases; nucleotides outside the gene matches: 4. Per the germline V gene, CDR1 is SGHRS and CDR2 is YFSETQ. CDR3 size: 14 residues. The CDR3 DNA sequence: TGCGCCAGCAGCTCCCAGGGGGGAAACACTGAAGCTTTCTTT. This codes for CASSSQGGNTEAFF.

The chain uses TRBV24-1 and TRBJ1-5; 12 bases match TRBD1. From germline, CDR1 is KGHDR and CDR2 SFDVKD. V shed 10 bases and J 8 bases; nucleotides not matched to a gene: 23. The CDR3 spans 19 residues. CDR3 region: CATRWDRGRPGSEGEPQHF. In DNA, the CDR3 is TGTGCCACGAGATGGGACAGGGGGCGTCCTGGGTCGGAGGGGGAGCCCCAGCATTTT.

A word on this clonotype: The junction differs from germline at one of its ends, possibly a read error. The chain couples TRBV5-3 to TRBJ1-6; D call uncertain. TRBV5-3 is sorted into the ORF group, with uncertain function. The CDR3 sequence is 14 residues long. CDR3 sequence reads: CASSFHGSNSPLHF. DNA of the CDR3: TGTGCCAGCAGCTTCCATGGCAGTAATTCACCCCTCCACTTT.

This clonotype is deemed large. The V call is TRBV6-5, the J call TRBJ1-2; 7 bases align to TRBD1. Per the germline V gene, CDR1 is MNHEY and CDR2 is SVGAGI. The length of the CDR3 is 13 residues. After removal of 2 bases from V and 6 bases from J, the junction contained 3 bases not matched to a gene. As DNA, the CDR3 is TGTGCCAGCAGTTACAGGGGGCAGAATGGCTACACCTTC. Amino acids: CASSYRGQNGYTF.

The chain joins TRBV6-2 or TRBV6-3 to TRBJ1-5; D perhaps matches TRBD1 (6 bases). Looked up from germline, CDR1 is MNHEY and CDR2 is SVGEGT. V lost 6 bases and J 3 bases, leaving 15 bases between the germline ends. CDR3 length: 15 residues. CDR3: CASRGGILPNQPQHF. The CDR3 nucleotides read TGTGCCAGCAGAGGGGGGATATTACCCAATCAGCCCCAGCATTTT.

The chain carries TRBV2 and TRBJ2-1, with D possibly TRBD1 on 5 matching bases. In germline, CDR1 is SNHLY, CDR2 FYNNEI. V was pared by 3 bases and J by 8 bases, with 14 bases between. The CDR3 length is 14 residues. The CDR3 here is CASSDSQGGHEQFF. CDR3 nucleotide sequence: TGTGCCAGCAGTGATTCCCAGGGTGGGCATGAGCAGTTCTTC.

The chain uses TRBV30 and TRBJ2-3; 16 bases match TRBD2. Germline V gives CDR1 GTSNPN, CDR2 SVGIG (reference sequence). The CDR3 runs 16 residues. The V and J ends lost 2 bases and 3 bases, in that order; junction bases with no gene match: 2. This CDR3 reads CAWSPGLAGGTDTQYF. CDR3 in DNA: TGTGCCTGGAGTCCGGGACTAGCGGGGGGGACAGATACGCAGTATTTT.

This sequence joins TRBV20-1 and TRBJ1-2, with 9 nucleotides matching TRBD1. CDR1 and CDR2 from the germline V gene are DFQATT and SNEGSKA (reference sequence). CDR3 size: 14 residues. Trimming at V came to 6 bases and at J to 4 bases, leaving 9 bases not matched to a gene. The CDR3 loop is CSAGTQGALYGYTF. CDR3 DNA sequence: TGCAGTGCCGGAACACAGGGGGCTCTCTATGGCTACACCTTC.

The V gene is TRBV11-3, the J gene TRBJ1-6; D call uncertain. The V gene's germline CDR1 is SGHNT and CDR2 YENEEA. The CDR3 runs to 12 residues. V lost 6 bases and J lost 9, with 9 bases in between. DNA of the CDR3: TGTGCCAGCAGATCTGAGGTTTCACCCCTCCACTTT. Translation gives CASRSEVSPLHF.